This section outlines one T cell receptor (beta chain) sequence together with its context. The data belong to a study of blood T cell repertoires in COVID-19. As for the study in general: Acute-phase and convalescent COVID-19 samples originated in the United States, Italy and Spain. Nucleic acid was either cDNA or gDNA, and it came from T cells, B-cell-depleted T cells, or PBMCs.

Germline V lookup: CDR1 MDHEN, CDR2 SYDVKM. The CDR3 length is 14 residues. The ends lost 4 bases at V and 8 bases at J; junction bases unmatched: 7. Original analysis: Reference gene primer amplification gave estimated nucleated cell counts. Only in-frame clones appear in the TCRdb table, and some are missing; sequencing was by immunoSEQ multiplex PCR. Clone size and V and J calls were adopted from that table, with D and trimming inferred from the DNA. Of some 240,000 clones detected, about 91% appear once; the ten largest clones hold around 4.6%. Sequenced sample: peripheral blood. The receptor's source is a middle-aged woman who had recovered from COVID-19. This chain links TRBV28 with TRBJ1-4; TRBD1 aligns across 7 bases. DNA of the CDR3: TGTGCCAGCAGTTCCGGACAGGCTACGGAAAAACTGTTTTTT. Its protein is CASSSGQATEKLFF.